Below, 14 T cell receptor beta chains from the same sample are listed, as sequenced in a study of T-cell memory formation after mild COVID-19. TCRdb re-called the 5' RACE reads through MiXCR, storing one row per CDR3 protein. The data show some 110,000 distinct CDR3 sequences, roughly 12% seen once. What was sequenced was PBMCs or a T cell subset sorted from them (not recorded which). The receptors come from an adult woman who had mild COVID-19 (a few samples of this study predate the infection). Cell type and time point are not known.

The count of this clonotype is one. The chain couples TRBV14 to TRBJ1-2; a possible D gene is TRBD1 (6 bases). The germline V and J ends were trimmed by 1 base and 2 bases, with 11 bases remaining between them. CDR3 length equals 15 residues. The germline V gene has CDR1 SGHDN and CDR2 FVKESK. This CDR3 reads CASSQVQGTNYGYTF. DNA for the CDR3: TGTGCCAGCAGCCAAGTGCAGGGGACCAACTATGGCTACACCTTC.

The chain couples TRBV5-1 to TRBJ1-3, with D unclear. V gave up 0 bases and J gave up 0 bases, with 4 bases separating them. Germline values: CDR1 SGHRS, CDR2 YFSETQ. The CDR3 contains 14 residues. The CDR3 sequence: CASSLDLSGNTIYF. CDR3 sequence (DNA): TGCGCCAGCAGCTTGGACCTCTCTGGAAACACCATATATTTT.

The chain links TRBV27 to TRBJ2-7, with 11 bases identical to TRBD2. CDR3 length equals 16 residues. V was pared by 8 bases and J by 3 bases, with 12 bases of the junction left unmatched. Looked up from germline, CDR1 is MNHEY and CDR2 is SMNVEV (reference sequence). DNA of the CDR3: TGTGCCAGCGGAAGGGGGGCTAGCGGGAGGAACTACGAGCAGTACTTC. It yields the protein CASGRGASGRNYEQYF.

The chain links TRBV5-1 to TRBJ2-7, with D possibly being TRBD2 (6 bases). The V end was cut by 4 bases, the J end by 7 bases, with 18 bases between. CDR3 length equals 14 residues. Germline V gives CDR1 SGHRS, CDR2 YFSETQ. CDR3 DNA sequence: TGCGCCAGCAGCCTAGCCTGGTCGGAGGGAGAGCAGTACTTC. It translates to CASSLAWSEGEQYF. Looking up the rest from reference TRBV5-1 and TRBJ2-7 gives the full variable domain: KAGVTQTPRYLIKTRGQQVTLSCSPISGHRSVSWYQQTPGQGLQFLFEYFSETQRNKGNFPGRFSGRQFSNSRSEMNVSTLELGDSALYLCASSLAWSEGEQYFGPGTRLTVT.

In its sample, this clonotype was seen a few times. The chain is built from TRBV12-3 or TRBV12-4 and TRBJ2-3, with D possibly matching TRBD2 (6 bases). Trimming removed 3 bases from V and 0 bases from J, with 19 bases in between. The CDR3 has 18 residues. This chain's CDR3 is CASSFPIGRDPSTDTQYF. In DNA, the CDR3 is TGTGCCAGCAGTTTCCCAATTGGGCGGGACCCTAGCACAGATACGCAGTATTTT.

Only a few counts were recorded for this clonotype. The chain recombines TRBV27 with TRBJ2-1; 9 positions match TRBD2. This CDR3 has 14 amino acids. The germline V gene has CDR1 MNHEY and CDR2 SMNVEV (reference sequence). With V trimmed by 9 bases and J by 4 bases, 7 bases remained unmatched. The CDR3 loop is CASHLAGAYNEQFF. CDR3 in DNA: TGTGCCAGTCACTTAGCGGGAGCATACAATGAGCAGTTCTTC.

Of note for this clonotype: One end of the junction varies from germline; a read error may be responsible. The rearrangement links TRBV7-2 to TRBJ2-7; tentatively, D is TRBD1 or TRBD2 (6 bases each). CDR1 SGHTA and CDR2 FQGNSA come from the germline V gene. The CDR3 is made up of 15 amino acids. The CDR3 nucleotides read TGTGCCAGCAGCGTAGCCGGGGGCGCGTCTTACGAGCAGTACTTC. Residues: CASSVAGGASYEQYF.

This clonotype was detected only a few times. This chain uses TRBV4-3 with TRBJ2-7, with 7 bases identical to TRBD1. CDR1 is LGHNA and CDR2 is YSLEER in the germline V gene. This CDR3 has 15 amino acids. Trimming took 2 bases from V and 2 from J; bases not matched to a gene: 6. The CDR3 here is CASSQWEGTAYEQYF. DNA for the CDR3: TGCGCCAGCAGCCAATGGGAAGGGACAGCCTACGAGCAGTACTTC.

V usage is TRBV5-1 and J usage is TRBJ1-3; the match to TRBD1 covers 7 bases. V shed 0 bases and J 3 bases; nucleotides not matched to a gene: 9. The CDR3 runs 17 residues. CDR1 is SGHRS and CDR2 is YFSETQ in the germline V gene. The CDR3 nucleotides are TGCGCCAGCAGCTTGGGGGACAGTGAAGACCTTGGAAACACCATATATTTT. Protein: CASSLGDSEDLGNTIYF.

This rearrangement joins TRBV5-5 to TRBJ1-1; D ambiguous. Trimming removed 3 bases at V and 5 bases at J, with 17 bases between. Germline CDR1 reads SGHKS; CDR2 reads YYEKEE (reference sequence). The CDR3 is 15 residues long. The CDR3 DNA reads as TGTGCCAGCAGCTGGACCCCGGGCGGGTGGACTGAAGCTTTCTTT. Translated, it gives CASSWTPGGWTEAFF.

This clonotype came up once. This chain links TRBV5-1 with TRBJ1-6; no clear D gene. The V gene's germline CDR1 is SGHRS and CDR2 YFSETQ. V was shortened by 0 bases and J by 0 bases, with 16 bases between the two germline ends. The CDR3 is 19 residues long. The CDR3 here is CASSLVHPDTSSYNSPLHF. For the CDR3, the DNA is TGCGCCAGCAGCTTGGTACACCCAGATACGAGCTCCTATAATTCACCCCTCCACTTT. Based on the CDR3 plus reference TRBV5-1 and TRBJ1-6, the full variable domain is KAGVTQTPRYLIKTRGQQVTLSCSPISGHRSVSWYQQTPGQGLQFLFEYFSETQRNKGNFPGRFSGRQFSNSRSEMNVSTLELGDSALYLCASSLVHPDTSSYNSPLHFGNGTRLTVT.

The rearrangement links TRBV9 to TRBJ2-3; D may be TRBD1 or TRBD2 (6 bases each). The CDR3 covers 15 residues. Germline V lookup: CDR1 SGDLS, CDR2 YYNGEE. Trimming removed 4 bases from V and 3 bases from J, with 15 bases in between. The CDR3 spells CASSLRGGPTDTQYF. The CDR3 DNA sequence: TGTGCCAGCAGCCTACGAGGGGGGCCTACAGATACGCAGTATTTT.

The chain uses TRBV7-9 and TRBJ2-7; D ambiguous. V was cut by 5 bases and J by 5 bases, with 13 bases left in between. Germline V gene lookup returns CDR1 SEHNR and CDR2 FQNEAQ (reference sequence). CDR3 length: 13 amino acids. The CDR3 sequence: CASSDGSHDEQYF. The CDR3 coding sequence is TGTGCCAGCAGCGACGGGTCCCACGACGAGCAGTACTTC.

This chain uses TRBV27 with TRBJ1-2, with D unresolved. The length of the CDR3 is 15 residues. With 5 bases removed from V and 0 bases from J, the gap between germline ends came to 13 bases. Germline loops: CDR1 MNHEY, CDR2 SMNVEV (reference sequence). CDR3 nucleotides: TGTGCCAGCAGTCCCCCTGGTTCCGCTAACTATGGCTACACCTTC. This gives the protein CASSPPGSANYGYTF.